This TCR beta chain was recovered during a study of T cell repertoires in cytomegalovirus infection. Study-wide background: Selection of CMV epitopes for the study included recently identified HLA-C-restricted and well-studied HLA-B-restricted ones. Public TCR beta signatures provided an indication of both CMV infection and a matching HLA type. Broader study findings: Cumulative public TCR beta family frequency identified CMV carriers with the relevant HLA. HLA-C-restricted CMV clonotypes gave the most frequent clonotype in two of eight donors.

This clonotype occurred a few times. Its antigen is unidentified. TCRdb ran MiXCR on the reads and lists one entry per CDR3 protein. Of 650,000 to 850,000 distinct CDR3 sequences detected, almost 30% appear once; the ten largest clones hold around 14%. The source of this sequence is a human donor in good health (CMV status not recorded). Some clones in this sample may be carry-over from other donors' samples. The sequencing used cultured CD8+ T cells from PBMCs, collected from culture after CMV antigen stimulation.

CDR3 bases: TGTGCCAGCAGCTCCTGGACAGGACAAGAGACCCAGTACTTC. Translation gives CASSSWTGQETQYF. The rearrangement joins TRBV7-9 to TRBJ2-5; 7 bases map to TRBD1. Germline CDR1 SEHNR, CDR2 FQNEAQ (reference sequence). CDR3 size: 14 residues. Trimming at V came to 4 bases and at J to 2 bases, leaving 4 bases not matched to a gene.